The 23 T cell receptor beta chains below were found in one sample sequenced in a study of cytomegalovirus exposure and HLA in healthy donors. The PCR was carried out with 60 Vbeta primers and 13 Jbeta primers. Clones were read by immunoSEQ multiplex PCR, and TCRdb kept only the in-frame ones, dropping some. The sample includes 100,000 to 150,000 clones, about 78% of them seen just once. Sample: PBMCs. The receptors originated from a female donor in good health and CMV-seronegative.

This chain joins TRBV6-1 and TRBJ1-6, with TRBD1 matching 7 bases. V gave up 8 bases and J gave up 2 bases; unmatched junction bases: 6. Germline CDR1 and CDR2: MNHNS and SASEGT. The CDR3 is made up of 15 amino acids. CDR3 sequence: CASYRGAAYNSPLHF. CDR3 in DNA: TGTGCCAGCTACAGGGGAGCTGCCTATAATTCACCCCTCCACTTT.

This chain connects TRBV4-1 to TRBJ2-7; the D gene is possibly TRBD1 (5 bases). Germline-derived CDR1 and CDR2 are MGHRA and YSYEKL. V lost 1 base to trimming and J lost 2 bases, with 12 bases between them. The CDR3 has 15 residues. CDR3 in DNA: TGCGCCAGCAGCCAAGGTATCAGGGTCACCTACGAGCAGTACTTC. It specifies CASSQGIRVTYEQYF.

This clone was observed a single time. The rearrangement uses TRBV15 and TRBJ2-5; D is uncertain. This CDR3 spans 14 amino acids. CDR1 is LNHNV and CDR2 is YYDKDF in the germline V gene (reference sequence). V lost 1 base and J 5 bases, leaving 11 bases between the germline ends. The CDR3 region has the DNA TGTGCCACCAGCAGAGTGGCTAGTGAGGAGACCCAGTACTTC. Its translation: CATSRVASEETQYF.

The chain uses TRBV7-6 and TRBJ1-4, with D perhaps matching TRBD1 (5 bases). The CDR3 has 15 amino acids. V lost 4 bases, J lost 7 bases, and 16 bases lay in between. CDR1 and CDR2 from the germline V gene are SGHVS and FNYEAQ. Here the CDR3 DNA reads TGTGCCAGCAGCTACTTACCCAGGGTCGGTGAAAAACTGTTTTTT. Translated: CASSYLPRVGEKLFF.

In DNA form, the CDR3 reads TGCAGCGTTGAGGGGGGACTGTCCTCTGGAAACACCATATATTTT. The encoded protein is CSVEGGLSSGNTIYF. The rearrangement links TRBV29-1 to TRBJ1-3; possibly TRBD1 for D (5 bases). Trimming removed 3 bases at V and 0 bases at J, with 12 bases between. The germline CDR1 and CDR2 sequences are SQVTM and ANQGSEA. There are 15 residues in the CDR3.

The CDR3 spells CASRRGGAGETQYF. The CDR3 nucleotides read TGTGCCAGTAGGCGCGGGGGCGCTGGGGAGACCCAGTACTTC. This chain uses TRBV19 with TRBJ2-5, with a tentative D call TRBD2 (7 bases). The CDR3 is made up of 14 amino acids. Trimming removed 6 bases at V and 5 bases at J, with 16 bases between. The germline V gene has CDR1 LNHDA and CDR2 SQIVND (reference sequence).

The V gene is TRBV28, the J gene TRBJ2-7, with 10 bases fitting TRBD2. The V gene's germline CDR1 is MDHEN and CDR2 SYDVKM. V trimming: 4 bases; J trimming: 9 bases; junction bases outside the gene matches: 12. CDR3 length: 15 amino acids. CDR3 DNA sequence: TGTGCCAGCAGTTCCCTAGCGGGGGCGAAGAAAGCGCAGTACTTC. Its translation is CASSSLAGAKKAQYF.

V is TRBV28 and J is TRBJ1-2; 9 bases agree with TRBD1. Germline CDR1 and CDR2: MDHEN and SYDVKM. This CDR3 contains 16 residues. V shed 5 bases, J shed 5 bases, and the junction held 12 bases outside the gene matches. CDR3 nucleotides: TGTGCCAGCAGTGTTGGAGGGACAGGGTTTCGGTATGGCTACACCTTC. As protein: CASSVGGTGFRYGYTF.

The chain carries TRBV5-5 and TRBJ2-1, with 9 bases that match TRBD2. J gave up 15 bases and V 0 bases, and 13 bases lay outside the gene matches. Germline V gives CDR1 SGHKS, CDR2 YYEKEE (reference sequence). The CDR3 has 15 residues. The CDR3, as DNA: TGTGCCAGCAGCTTGGCCCTAGCGGGAATGGGTGGGGGGTTCTTC. It encodes CASSLALAGMGGGFF.

The V gene is TRBV2, the J gene TRBJ1-4; TRBD1 matches 8 bases. V shed 5 bases and J 10 bases; nucleotides not matched to a gene: 12. The CDR3 has 15 amino acids. Germline CDR1 reads SNHLY; CDR2 reads FYNNEI. CDR3 in amino acids: CASSYRGTIEGKLFF. The DNA of the CDR3 is TGTGCCAGCAGTTACAGGGGGACCATTGAGGGAAAACTGTTTTTT.

The chain has TRBV7-9 and TRBJ2-7; D is ambiguous. Germline loops: CDR1 SEHNR, CDR2 FQNEAQ (reference sequence). The CDR3 consists of 12 residues. The V end lost 1 base, the J end lost 6 bases, and 7 bases lay between the germline ends. CDR3 sequence reads: CASSLGLFEQYF. DNA of the CDR3: TGTGCCAGCAGCTTAGGGCTTTTCGAGCAGTACTTC.

The chain employs TRBV29-1 and TRBJ2-1; TRBD2 agrees at 10 bases. Trimming cost V 4 bases and J 6 bases; bases outside gene matches: 6. CDR3 size: 14 residues. Germline CDR1 reads SQVTM; CDR2 reads ANQGSEA. As DNA, the CDR3 is TGCAGCGTTGGTCCGCCTAGCGGGAGCAATGAGCAGTTCTTC. Translated, it gives CSVGPPSGSNEQFF.

The rearrangement joins TRBV14 to TRBJ2-1; 8 bases are shared with TRBD2. Germline V lookup: CDR1 SGHDN, CDR2 FVKESK. The CDR3 spans 16 residues. Trimming cost V 1 base and J 3 bases; bases outside gene matches: 5. This CDR3 reads CASSQAKREIYNEQFF. The CDR3 DNA reads as TGTGCCAGCAGCCAAGCCAAGCGGGAGATCTACAATGAGCAGTTCTTC.

The chain uses TRBV20-1 and TRBJ2-7; TRBD2 matches 8 bases. CDR3 length: 11 residues. Germline CDR1 reads DFQATT; CDR2 reads SNEGSKA (reference sequence). V lost 5 bases and J lost 7; bases outside the gene matches: 4. CDR3 bases: TGCAGTGCTGTTCGGGGGGGGGAGCAGTACTTC. Amino acids: CSAVRGGEQYF.

This clone has more than one count but fewer than ten. The rearrangement links TRBV6-6 to TRBJ2-2; TRBD2 agrees at 7 bases. Germline trimming cut 8 bases from V and 5 bases from J; bases unmatched to any gene: 11. The CDR3 is made up of 15 amino acids. Per the germline V gene, CDR1 is MNHNY and CDR2 is SVGAGI (reference sequence). This CDR3 reads CASRRPAGETGELFF. DNA of the CDR3: TGTGCCAGCCGACGCCCTGCGGGAGAGACCGGGGAGCTGTTTTTT.

As concerns this clone: Its ends do not fully match the called genes, so a read error is possible. The chain has TRBV7-9 and TRBJ2-7; 8 bases are a match to TRBD2. CDR3 length: 17 residues. Germline lookup yields CDR1 SEHNR and CDR2 FQNEAQ (reference sequence). CDR3 bases: TGTTCCAGCAGCTTAGGTAGCGGGGCGGGGGCCTCCTACGAGCAGTACTTC. Translated: CSSSLGSGAGASYEQYF.

This clone has a single count. This rearrangement joins TRBV11-1 to TRBJ2-1; D uncertain. The germline V and J ends were trimmed by 4 bases and 0 bases, with 4 bases remaining between them. The CDR3 is 13 residues long. Germline-derived CDR1 and CDR2 are SGHAT and FQDESV (reference sequence). CDR3 protein: CASSSGSYNEQFF. The CDR3 DNA reads as TGTGCCAGCAGCTCCGGCTCCTACAATGAGCAGTTCTTC.

This clone was counted between two and nine times. The rearrangement uses TRBV15 and TRBJ2-7; D ambiguous. Trimming took 0 bases from V and 6 from J, leaving 9 bases between them. CDR1 is LNHNV and CDR2 is YYDKDF in the germline V gene (reference sequence). The CDR3 is made up of 13 amino acids. CDR3 DNA: TGTGCCACCAGCAGAGATAAGAGTAGCGAGCAGTACTTC. Encoded protein: CATSRDKSSEQYF.

In the case of this clone: At one boundary the junction diverges from the germline segment, which might be a read error. The rearrangement joins TRBV7-9 to TRBJ2-7; no clear D gene. CDR3 length: 11 amino acids. Germline CDR1 reads SEHNR; CDR2 reads FQNEAQ (reference sequence). CDR3 bases: TGTTCCAGCAGCTTAGACGGCGAGCAGTACTTC. It translates to CSSSLDGEQYF.

J is TRBJ2-1 and V is TRBV7-3, with a tentative D call TRBD2 (5 bases). CDR1 SGHTA and CDR2 FQGTGA come from the germline V gene. The V end lost 0 bases, the J end lost 5 bases, and 11 bases lay between the germline ends. The CDR3 length is 15 residues. CDR3 DNA sequence: TGTGCCAGCAGCTTAACCGGAGGTACCAACAATGAGCAGTTCTTC. This codes for CASSLTGGTNNEQFF.

The gene calls are TRBV4-1 and TRBJ2-1; TRBD2 aligns across 9 bases. In germline, CDR1 is MGHRA, CDR2 YSYEKL. The CDR3 is 15 residues long. V gave up 0 bases and J gave up 8 bases; unmatched junction bases: 5. In DNA, the CDR3 is TGCGCCAGCAGCCAAGAATCGCGGACTAGCGATGAGCAGTTCTTC. Amino acid sequence: CASSQESRTSDEQFF.

The chain employs TRBV2 and TRBJ2-4; tentative D call: TRBD2 (5 bases). CDR1 is SNHLY, CDR2 FYNNEI, per germline. V was trimmed by 6 bases and J by 3 bases, leaving 18 bases between them. There are 16 residues in the CDR3. The CDR3 DNA follows: TGTGCCAGCAGCCTTGACCCAAGGGAGTTCAAAAACATTCAGTACTTC. Its protein product is CASSLDPREFKNIQYF.

The rearrangement uses TRBV9 and TRBJ1-1; no definite D call. CDR3 size: 15 residues. The V gene lost 0 bases and the J gene lost 2 bases, with 11 bases spanning the gap. CDR1 is SGDLS, CDR2 YYNGEE, per germline. This CDR3 reads CASSVVGDPNTEAFF. DNA for the CDR3: TGTGCCAGCAGCGTAGTCGGGGATCCTAACACTGAAGCTTTCTTT.